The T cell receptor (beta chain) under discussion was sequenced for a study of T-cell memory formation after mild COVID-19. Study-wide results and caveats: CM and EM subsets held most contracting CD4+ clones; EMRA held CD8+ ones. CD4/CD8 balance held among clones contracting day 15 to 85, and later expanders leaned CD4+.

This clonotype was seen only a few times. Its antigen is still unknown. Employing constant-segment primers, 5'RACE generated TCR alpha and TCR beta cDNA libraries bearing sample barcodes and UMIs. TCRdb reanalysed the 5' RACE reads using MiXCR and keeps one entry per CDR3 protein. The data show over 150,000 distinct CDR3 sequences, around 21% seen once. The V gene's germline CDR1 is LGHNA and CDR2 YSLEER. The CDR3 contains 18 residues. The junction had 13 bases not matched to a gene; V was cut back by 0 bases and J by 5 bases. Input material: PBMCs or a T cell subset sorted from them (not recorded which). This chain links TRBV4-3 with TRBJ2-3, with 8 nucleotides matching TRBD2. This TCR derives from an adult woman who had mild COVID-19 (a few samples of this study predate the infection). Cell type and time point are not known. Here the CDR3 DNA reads TGCGCCAGCAGCCAAGATCGGGCAGAGGTAGCGGGAAGAGATACGCAGTATTTT. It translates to CASSQDRAEVAGRDTQYF.